The T cell receptor (beta chain) under discussion was sequenced for a study of T cell responses to AZD1222 COVID-19 vaccine. Study-level findings and limits: In the spike-specific TCR repertoire, nearly half reportedly target unmutated variant regions. Scientists sampled the repertoires only once the peak T cell response had passed. Donors were mostly white British, more females; clonal diversity possibly underestimated.

Assay used: immunoSEQ multiplex PCR; TCRdb lists only in-frame clones, some missing. The sample yields about 160,000 clones, 75% to 95% seen once. Comments on this clone: Its antigen is not identified.

There are 16 residues in the CDR3. Trimming shortened V by 3 bases and J by 4 bases, and 18 bases separated the two germline ends. Germline V gives CDR1 MNHEY, CDR2 SVGEGT. The sample consisted of peripheral blood, taken on day 0 of AZD1222 vaccination. This TCR came from an adult in good health. V is TRBV6-2 or TRBV6-3 and J is TRBJ2-5, with D possibly being TRBD2 (7 bases). CDR3 nucleotides: TGTGCCAGCAGTTATGGGGGAGGGGGGCTGCTAGAGACCCAGTACTTC. Protein product: CASSYGGGGLLETQYF.